Presented here are 16 T cell receptor beta chains from one specimen sequenced in a study of T cell clonality in common variable immunodeficiency. Sequenced by immunoSEQ multiplex PCR; TCRdb stores in-frame clones only, minus some. Sampling found under 65,000 clones, none seen once. The specimen was peripheral blood mononuclear cells. The receptors originated from a person aged 18 to 69 in good health.

This clone occurred many times. The sequenced part of the CDR3 DNA is TGTGCCAGCAGCCAAGCCCTCAGGATTCCTGGGGAGACC. Translated, it gives CASSQALRIPGET. In full, the CDR3 is CASSQALRIPGETQYF. The chain combines TRBV3-1 (or the pseudogene TRBV3-2) with TRBJ2-5; D unresolved. The read comes to an end 3 residues before the CDR3 does, leaving the germline J gene to fill in the end. Trimming took off 1 base at V and 5 bases at J, with 17 bases between the two ends. CDR1 is LGHDT, CDR2 YNNKEL, per germline (reference sequence). The length of the CDR3 is 16 residues.

This clone has at least ten counts. The read falls 3 residues short of the CDR3 end, and the missing part is taken from the germline J gene. The chain joins TRBV7-6 to TRBJ1-2, with TRBD1 matching over 7 bases. The CDR3 spans 15 residues. The ends lost 5 bases at V and 0 bases at J; junction bases unmatched: 6. CDR1 and CDR2 from the germline V gene are SGHVS and FNYEAQ. The part of the CDR3 DNA that was read is TGTGCCAGCAGCCCTAGACAGGGTACTAACTATGGC. This encodes CASSPRQGTNYG. The whole CDR3 region reads CASSPRQGTNYGYTF. The full variable domain, rest sourced from reference TRBV7-6 and TRBJ1-2, is GAGVSQSPRYKVTKRGQDVALRCDPISGHVSLYWYRQALGQGPEFLTYFNYEAQQDKSGLPNDRFSAERPEGSISTLTIQRTEQRDSAMYRCASSPRQGTNYGYTFGSGTRLTVV.

This clone came up many times. The CDR3 end is not reached by the read, which stops 3 residues before it; the germline J gene fills it in. The V call is TRBV28, the J call TRBJ2-2, with TRBD1 identical over 7 bases. V lost 10 bases to trimming and J lost 2 bases; unmatched junction nucleotides: 10. The CDR3 extends over 15 amino acids. Germline V lookup: CDR1 MDHEN, CDR2 SYDVKM. CDR3 in amino acids: CATLQGTVNTGELFF. The sequenced part of the CDR3 DNA is TGTGCCACACTCCAAGGGACAGTTAACACCGGGGAG.

This clone was counted many times. CDR3 DNA, as far as it was read: TGCGCCAGCAGCTTGTACAGGGATAATTCACCA. Translated: CASSLYRDNSP. The CDR3 as a whole reads CASSLYRDNSPLFF. V usage is TRBV5-1 and J usage is TRBJ1-4; D may be TRBD1 (6 bases). The read halts 3 residues ahead of the CDR3 end, with the missing end drawn from the germline J gene. This CDR3 region has 14 residues. Germline CDR1 is SGHRS and CDR2 is YFSETQ.

This clone showed up many times. The read is 3 residues too short to cover the CDR3 end, so that end is filled in from the germline J gene. The V gene is TRBV6-2 or TRBV6-3, the J gene TRBJ2-5; 8 nucleotides match TRBD2. The CDR3 loop spans 16 amino acids. From germline, CDR1 is MNHEY and CDR2 SVGEGT. V lost 2 bases and J lost 2; bases outside the gene matches: 7. CDR3 DNA (partial): TGTGCCAGCAGTTACCGGCTCGGGGGGGCTCAAGAGACC. Protein product: CASSYRLGGAQET. The full CDR3 reads CASSYRLGGAQETQYF.

This clone has a count of ten or more. From the germline J gene comes the end of the CDR3, since the read stops 3 residues before it. V and J are TRBV2 and TRBJ2-2; 7 bases agree with TRBD2. Germline V CDR1 and CDR2: SNHLY, FYNNEI. J lost 0 bases, V lost 4 bases, and 11 bases had no gene match. The CDR3 is made up of 18 amino acids. CDR3 bases read: TGTGCCAGCAGTGCGGCGGACGGGGGGAACGCGAACACCGGGGAG. Translating it yields CASSAADGGNANTGE. The full CDR3 is CASSAADGGNANTGELFF.

This clone was detected ten times or more. Coverage ceases 3 residues before the CDR3 finishes, and the germline J gene fills in the end. This rearrangement joins TRBV19 to TRBJ1-2, with 7 bases matching TRBD1. The CDR3 is made up of 15 amino acids. J lost 3 bases, V lost 4 bases, and 8 bases had no gene match. Germline V gene sequence: CDR1 LNHDA, CDR2 SQIVND (reference sequence). The part of the CDR3 DNA that was read is TGTGCCAGTAGTACCAGGACAGGAGGGGACTATGGC. Translated: CASSTRTGGDYG. The whole CDR3 sequence reads CASSTRTGGDYGYTF. Full variable domain (missing parts from reference TRBV19 and TRBJ1-2): DGGITQSPKYLFRKEGQNVTLSCEQNLNHDAMYWYRQDPGQGLRLIYYSQIVNDFQKGDIAEGYSVSREKKESFPLTVTSAQKNPTAFYLCASSTRTGGDYGYTFGSGTRLTVV.

As concerns this clone: The sequenced fragment ends 3 residues before the CDR3 boundary, so the rest is inferred from the germline J gene. This chain links TRBV7-3 with TRBJ1-2, with D possibly being TRBD1 (5 bases). The CDR3 is made up of 16 amino acids. Germline CDR1 SGHTA, CDR2 FQGTGA. The CDR3 reads CASSLTGGEPYYDYTF. CDR3 DNA, as far as it was read: TGTGCCAGCAGCTTAACTGGGGGGGAGCCTTACTACGAC.

This clone was seen ten or more times. Sequencing ends 3 residues short of the CDR3 end; the germline J gene provides the rest. The V call is TRBV6-2 or TRBV6-3, the J call TRBJ1-6; 9 positions match TRBD1. Germline trimming cut 5 bases from V and 8 bases from J; bases unmatched to any gene: 7. The CDR3 is made up of 15 amino acids. Germline CDR1 and CDR2: MNHEY and SVGEGT. The CDR3 DNA, read in part, is TGTGCCAGCAGTCATCGACGGACAGGGGATTCACCC. It yields the protein CASSHRRTGDSP. The full CDR3 is CASSHRRTGDSPLHF.

This clone appeared many times. The CDR3 end lies 3 residues beyond the end of the read and is filled in from the germline J gene. The chain couples TRBV2 to TRBJ2-2; 7 bases map to TRBD2. CDR3 size: 14 residues. Germline V gene lookup returns CDR1 SNHLY and CDR2 FYNNEI. Losses at the gene ends were 4 bases for V and 1 base for J; bases not matched to a gene: 0. The chain's CDR3 is CASSASGNTGELFF. The covered CDR3 bases are TGTGCCAGCAGTGCTAGCGGGAACACCGGGGAG. The full variable domain, rest sourced from reference TRBV2 and TRBJ2-2, is EPEVTQTPSHQVTQMGQEVILRCVPISNHLYFYWYRQILGQKVEFLVSFYNNEISEKSEIFDDQFSVERPDGSNFTLKIRSTKLEDSAMYFCASSASGNTGELFFGEGSRLTVL.

Many counts were recorded for this clone. The sequenced CDR3 bases are TGTGCCAGCAGTCTAGGACAGGTCGAGACC. This translates into CASSLGQVET. The full CDR3 is CASSLGQVETQYF. This sequence joins TRBV28 and TRBJ2-5; 7 bases are shared with TRBD1. The CDR3 end falls 3 residues outside the read, so it is completed with the germline J gene. The CDR3 loop spans 13 amino acids. J lost 5 bases, V lost 5 bases, and 5 bases had no gene match. The germline CDR1 and CDR2 sequences are MDHEN and SYDVKM.

In this sample, this clone turned up many times. The CDR3 region is CASSPDRYRQTQYF. The sequenced part of the CDR3 DNA is TGTGCCAGCAGTCCCGACAGATATAGACAGACC. The J gene is TRBJ2-5, the V gene TRBV2, with a tentative D call TRBD1 (5 bases). The sequenced fragment ends 3 residues before the CDR3 boundary, so the rest is inferred from the germline J gene. The CDR3 covers 14 residues. Germline-derived CDR1 and CDR2 are SNHLY and FYNNEI. Trimming took off 5 bases at V and 6 bases at J, with 16 bases between the two ends.

This clone was observed at least ten times. The CDR3 end lies 3 residues beyond the end of the read and is filled in from the germline J gene. The V gene is TRBV19, the J gene TRBJ1-2, with a weak D call TRBD1 (5 bases). V shed 3 bases and J shed 6 bases, with 11 bases lying between them. Germline loops: CDR1 LNHDA, CDR2 SQIVND (reference sequence). The CDR3 sequence is 13 residues long. Partial CDR3 DNA: TGTGCCAGTAGTATTTCCAGGGTAGATGGC. Amino acids: CASSISRVDG. The whole CDR3 sequence reads CASSISRVDGYTF.

This clone was seen many times. The read comes to an end 3 residues before the CDR3 does, leaving the germline J gene to fill in the end. This chain links TRBV7-9 with TRBJ1-5, with 8 bases that match TRBD1. With V trimmed by 5 bases and J by 4 bases, 7 bases remained unmatched. CDR3 size: 15 residues. The germline gives CDR1 SEHNR, CDR2 FQNEAQ (reference sequence). The CDR3 loop reads CASSPTGVQNQPQHF. Partial CDR3 DNA: TGTGCCAGCAGCCCGACAGGGGTCCAAAATCAGCCC.

This clone appeared a few times. The CDR3 DNA, read in part, is TGTGCCAGCAGCTTAGTCGGGGACAGGGAAAAG. Translation gives CASSLVGDREK. The whole CDR3 reads CASSLVGDREKLFF. V gene TRBV7-9 combines with J gene TRBJ2-2, with 9 nucleotides matching TRBD1. The sequence runs out 3 residues before the end of the CDR3; the remainder is reconstructed from the germline J gene. CDR3 size: 14 residues. The germline gives CDR1 SEHNR, CDR2 FQNEAQ (reference sequence).

This clone has ten or more counts. With the read ending 3 residues before the CDR3 end, the germline J gene is used to fill in that end. The chain couples TRBV20-1 to TRBJ2-3, with 11 bases fitting TRBD2. V lost 4 bases and J lost 0; bases outside the gene matches: 3. The CDR3 sequence is 15 residues long. Per the germline V gene, CDR1 is DFQATT and CDR2 is SNEGSKA (reference sequence). The CDR3 DNA, read in part, is TGCAGTGCTAAGGGACTAGCGGCTAGCACAGATACG. Its protein product is CSAKGLAASTDT. The whole CDR3 region reads CSAKGLAASTDTQYF.